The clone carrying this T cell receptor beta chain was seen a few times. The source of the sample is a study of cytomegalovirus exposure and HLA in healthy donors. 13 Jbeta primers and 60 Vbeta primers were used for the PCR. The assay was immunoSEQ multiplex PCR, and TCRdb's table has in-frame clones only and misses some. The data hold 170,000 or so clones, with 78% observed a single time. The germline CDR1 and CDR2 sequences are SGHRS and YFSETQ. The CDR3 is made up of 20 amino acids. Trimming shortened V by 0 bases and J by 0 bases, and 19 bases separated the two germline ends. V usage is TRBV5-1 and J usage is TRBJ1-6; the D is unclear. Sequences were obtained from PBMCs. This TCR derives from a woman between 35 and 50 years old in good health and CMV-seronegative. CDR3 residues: CASSLGGPDPYNSYNSPLHF. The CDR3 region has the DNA TGCGCCAGCAGCTTGGGAGGGCCAGATCCTTATAACTCCTATAATTCACCCCTCCACTTT.